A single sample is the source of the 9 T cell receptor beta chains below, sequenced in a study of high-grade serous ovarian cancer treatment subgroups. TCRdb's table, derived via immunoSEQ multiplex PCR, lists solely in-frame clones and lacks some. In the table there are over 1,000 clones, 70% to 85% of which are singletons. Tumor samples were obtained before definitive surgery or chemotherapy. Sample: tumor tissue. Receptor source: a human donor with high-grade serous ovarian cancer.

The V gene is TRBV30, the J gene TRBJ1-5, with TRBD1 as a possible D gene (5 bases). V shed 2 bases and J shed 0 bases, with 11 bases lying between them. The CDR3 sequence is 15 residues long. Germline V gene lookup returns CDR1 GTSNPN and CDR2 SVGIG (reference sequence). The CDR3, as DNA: TGTGCCTGGAGTAGCCTAGGGGCTAGCAATCAGCCCCAGCATTTT. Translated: CAWSSLGASNQPQHF.

The CDR3 spells CASSESGGNQPQHF. The CDR3 nucleotides read TGCGCCAGCAGCGAGTCCGGGGGCAATCAGCCCCAGCATTTT. The V gene is TRBV5-1, the J gene TRBJ1-5; D unclear. The CDR3 runs 14 residues. Germline CDR1 reads SGHRS; CDR2 reads YFSETQ. V lost 4 bases and J 2 bases, leaving 10 bases between the germline ends.

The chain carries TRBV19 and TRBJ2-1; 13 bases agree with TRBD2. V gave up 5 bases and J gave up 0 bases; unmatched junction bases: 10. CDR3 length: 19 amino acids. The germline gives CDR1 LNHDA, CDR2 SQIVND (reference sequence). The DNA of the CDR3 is TGTGCCAGTAGTGTTACCGGGACTAGCGGGGTCAGCTCCTACAATGAGCAGTTCTTC. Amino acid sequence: CASSVTGTSGVSSYNEQFF.

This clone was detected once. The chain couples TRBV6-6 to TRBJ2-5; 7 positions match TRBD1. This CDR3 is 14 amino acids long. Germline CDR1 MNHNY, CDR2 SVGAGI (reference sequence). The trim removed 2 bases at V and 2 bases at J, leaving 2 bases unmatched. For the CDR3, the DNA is TGTGCCAGCAGTTACGGGGACAGACAAGAGACCCAGTACTTC. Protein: CASSYGDRQETQYF.

The CDR3: CASSLDGTIYNEQFF. CDR3 bases: TGTGCCAGCAGCTTAGATGGGACCATTTACAATGAGCAGTTCTTC. The V call is TRBV11-3, the J call TRBJ2-1; perhaps D is TRBD1 or TRBD2 (5 bases each). Trimming removed 0 bases from V and 4 bases from J, with 10 bases in between. Germline CDR1 SGHNT, CDR2 YENEEA. The CDR3 covers 15 residues.

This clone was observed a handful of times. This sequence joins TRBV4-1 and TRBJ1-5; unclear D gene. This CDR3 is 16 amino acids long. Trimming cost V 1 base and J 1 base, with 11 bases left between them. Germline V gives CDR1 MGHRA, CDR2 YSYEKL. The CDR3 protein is CASSQAGIGSNQPQHF. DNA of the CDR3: TGCGCCAGCAGCCAAGCGGGAATAGGGAGCAATCAGCCCCAGCATTTT.

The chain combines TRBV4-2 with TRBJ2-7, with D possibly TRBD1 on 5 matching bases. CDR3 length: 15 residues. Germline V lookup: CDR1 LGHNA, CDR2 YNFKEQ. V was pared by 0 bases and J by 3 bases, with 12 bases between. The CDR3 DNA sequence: TGTGCCAGCAGCCAAGAAAGGGGCCAAAACTACGAGCAGTACTTC. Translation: CASSQERGQNYEQYF.

Here the CDR3 DNA reads TGTGCCAGCAGTTGGGGGGAGACGGGAGGCTACACCTTC. Translating it yields CASSWGETGGYTF. The rearrangement links TRBV7-2 to TRBJ1-2; tentative D call: TRBD1 (5 bases). From germline, CDR1 is SGHTA and CDR2 FQGNSA. The CDR3 consists of 13 residues. The V end was cut by 6 bases, the J end by 8 bases, with 16 bases between. Full variable domain (outside the CDR3, taken from reference TRBV7-2 and TRBJ1-2): GAGVSQSPSNKVTEKGKDVELRCDPISGHTALYWYRQSLGQGLEFLIYFQGNSAPDKSGLPSDRFSAERTGGSVSTLTIQRTQQEDSAVYLCASSWGETGGYTFGSGTRLTVV.

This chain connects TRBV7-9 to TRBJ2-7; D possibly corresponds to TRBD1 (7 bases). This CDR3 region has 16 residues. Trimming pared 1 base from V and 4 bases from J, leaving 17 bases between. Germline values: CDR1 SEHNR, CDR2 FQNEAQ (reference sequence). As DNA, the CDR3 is TGTGCCAGCAGCTTAGGGCAGGGGGAGGTGAGTTACGAGCAGTACTTC. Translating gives CASSLGQGEVSYEQYF. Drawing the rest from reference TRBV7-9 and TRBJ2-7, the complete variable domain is DTGVSQNPRHKITKRGQNVTFRCDPISEHNRLYWYRQTLGQGPEFLTYFQNEAQLEKSRLLSDRFSAERPKGSFSTLEIQRTEQGDSAMYLCASSLGQGEVSYEQYFGPGTRLTVT.